Listed below are T cell receptor beta chains from one sample, sequenced in a study of beta chain features in type 1 diabetes. Produced via immunoSEQ multiplex PCR; TCRdb's table is partial and in-frame only. This sample has around 99,000 clones, with about 40% found just once. What was sequenced was stem cell memory CD4+ T cells from blood. Receptors originate from a woman aged 18-30 years in good health. CDR3s include the opening cysteine and the closing phenylalanine or tryptophan. Each record gives: J gene, clone size, V gene, D gene, CDR3 DNA, CDR3 protein. A D gene is named only where the DNA matches it firmly. For some rows the clone size is stated as once, few or many, or as a class when expanded; others skip it.

TRBJ2-5,few,TRBV7-2,-,TGTGCCAGCAGCTCGAACTATTTTTTTGAGACCCAGTACTTC,CASSSNYFFETQYF
TRBJ2-1,-,TRBV9,-,TGTGCCAGCAGCGTACCCCCCAGGGCAGCTCACAATGAGCAGTTCTTC,CASSVPPRAAHNEQFF
TRBJ2-4,-,TRBV18,-,TGTGCCAGCTCACCACCTGGTAGACTACTAGCCAAAAACATTCAGTACTTC,CASSPPGRLLAKNIQYF
TRBJ2-5,-,TRBV7-9,-,TGTGCCAGCAGCTCCCAGGGGTGGGAGCAGTACTTC,CASSSQGWEQYF
TRBJ1-5,-,TRBV28,-,TGTGCCAGCTTATCCTCCTTATCTAGCAATCAGCCCCAGCATTTT,CASLSSLSSNQPQHF
TRBJ2-7,-,TRBV5-1,-,TGCGCCAGCAGCCCGGACAGACCCTCCTACGAGCAGTACTTC,CASSPDRPSYEQYF
TRBJ1-5,-,TRBV25-1,-,TGTGCCAGCAGTGAATCCAAACAGGTCGGCAATCAGCCCCAGCATTTT,CASSESKQVGNQPQHF
TRBJ1-1,-,TRBV18,TRBD1,TGTGCCAGCTCCCCCCGACAGGGTTGGGACACTGAAGCTTTCTTT,CASSPRQGWDTEAFF
TRBJ1-5,few,TRBV2,TRBD1,TGTGCCAGCAGGTCGACAGGGGGCGCTGGTCAGCCCCAGCATTTT,CASRSTGGAGQPQHF
TRBJ2-1,few,TRBV7-9,TRBD2,TGTGCCAGCAGCTCAAGACGGACTAGCGGGAGTAATGAGCAGTTCTTC,CASSSRRTSGSNEQFF
TRBJ2-1,few,TRBV15,-,TGTGCCACCAGCGGCAAACTAGCAGCCTCCTACAATGAGCAGTTCTTC,CATSGKLAASYNEQFF
TRBJ2-5,-,TRBV7-2,TRBD2,TGTGCCAGCAGCCTAGGACTAGCGGGACCGGAGACCCAGTACTTC,CASSLGLAGPETQYF
TRBJ1-3,-,TRBV28,-,TGTGCCAGCACTACTGCTGGAAACACCATATATTTT,CASTTAGNTIYF
TRBJ2-2,few,TRBV29-1,-,TGCAGCGTTGAGAGGCAGGGTTACGCCATCGGGGAGCTGTTTTTT,CSVERQGYAIGELFF